This T cell receptor (beta chain) was captured in a study of blood T cell repertoires in COVID-19. Turning to the study itself: From T cells, B-cell-depleted T cells, or PBMCs came the material, which was cDNA or gDNA.

The CDR3 has 14 residues. V lost 6 bases, J lost 1 base, and 12 bases lay in between. CDR1 MNHEY and CDR2 SMNVEV come from the germline V gene (reference sequence). In terms of age and location, participants ranged from roughly 18 to 90 years and lived in about two dozen US areas. The data were produced by immunoSEQ multiplex PCR, yet TCRdb's version contains in-frame clones alone and is incomplete. The sample has approximately 200,000 clones; 75% to 90% are singletons. This TCR was recovered from a young woman who had been exposed to COVID-19. Sequencing input: PBMCs or T cells enriched from blood (not recorded which). The chain joins TRBV27 to TRBJ1-1; D remains unclear. CDR3 in amino acids: CASSFLTKNTEAFF. The CDR3 region has the DNA TGTGCCAGCAGCTTTCTTACTAAGAACACTGAAGCTTTCTTT.